Following are 15 T cell receptor beta chains from one sample sequenced in a study of cytomegalovirus exposure and HLA in healthy donors (dated by TCRdb to the late 2010s). Libraries were prepared through the immunoSEQ multiplex PCR assay. For the multiplex PCR, a mixture combining 60 forward primers for TCR Vbeta segments and 13 reverse primers for TCR Jbeta segments was used. The table was pulled from immuneACCESS by TCRdb, which kept in-frame rearrangements only. Such tables lose some clones; where checked, under half of the loss comes from unresolved V genes, and the rest has no known cause. Counted in this sample were about 83,000 clones; around 71% of them appeared once. The ten largest clonotypes hold under 10% of the sample. Sequencing used PBMCs. These receptors all come from a man in his 60s in good health and CMV-seronegative.

The chain links TRBV30 to TRBJ1-5; 10 nucleotides line up with TRBD1. The CDR3 runs to 15 residues. V trimming: 2 bases; J trimming: 2 bases; junction bases outside the gene matches: 3. Germline CDR1 GTSNPN, CDR2 SVGIG (reference sequence). The CDR3 spells CAWSPGTGGNQPQHF. CDR3 nucleotides: TGTGCCTGGAGTCCCGGGACAGGGGGCAATCAGCCCCAGCATTTT.

There are a few counts of this clone. The CDR3 nucleotides read TGTGCCAGCAGTTTCTGGACAACGAACACCGGGGAGCTGTTTTTT. It translates to CASSFWTTNTGELFF. The gene calls are TRBV27 and TRBJ2-2, with TRBD1 as a possible D gene (5 bases). Per germline, CDR1 MNHEY and CDR2 SMNVEV (reference sequence). V lost 3 bases to trimming and J lost 0 bases, with 8 bases between them. The CDR3 runs 15 residues.

This rearrangement joins TRBV27 to TRBJ2-7, with D tentatively TRBD1 (6 bases). Germline assignment: CDR1 MNHEY and CDR2 SMNVEV (reference sequence). There are 16 residues in the CDR3. The V and J ends lost 7 bases and 3 bases respectively, with 22 bases between them. The CDR3 DNA sequence: TGTGCCAGCACCCGAACCGCCGGGACATTCCTCTACGAGCAGTACTTC. This gives the protein CASTRTAGTFLYEQYF.

This clone was found a few times. The V and J genes are TRBV29-1 and TRBJ1-3; D gene uncertain. V shed 4 bases and J shed 0 bases, with 10 bases lying between them. The CDR3 is 14 residues long. The germline gives CDR1 SQVTM, CDR2 ANQGSEA. The CDR3 loop reads CSVVSQVSGNTIYF. The CDR3, as DNA: TGCAGCGTTGTATCGCAGGTCTCTGGAAACACCATATATTTT. Filled out from reference TRBV29-1 and TRBJ1-3, the complete variable domain reads SAVISQKPSRDICQRGTSLTIQCQVDSQVTMMFWYRQQPGQSLTLIATANQGSEATYESGFVIDKFPISRPNLTFSTLTVSNMSPEDSSIYLCSVVSQVSGNTIYFGEGSWLTVV.

The chain employs TRBV9 and TRBJ2-7, with 12 bases aligning to TRBD2. The germline CDR1 and CDR2 sequences are SGDLS and YYNGEE. The J segment lost 4 bases and the V segment lost 0 bases, leaving 2 bases of the junction unmatched. The CDR3 is 15 amino acids. The CDR3 sequence is CASSVASGGVYEQYF. The CDR3 DNA follows: TGTGCCAGCAGCGTAGCTAGCGGGGGGGTTTACGAGCAGTACTTC.

This clone came up a few times. This chain connects TRBV4-3 to TRBJ2-1; tentative D call: TRBD1 (6 bases). CDR1 LGHNA and CDR2 YSLEER come from the germline V gene. This CDR3 has 17 amino acids. V was pared by 0 bases and J by 1 base, with 13 bases between. CDR3 bases: TGCGCCAGCAGCCAAGATGGGTCAGGGGTTTCCTACAATGAGCAGTTCTTC. Translating it yields CASSQDGSGVSYNEQFF.

V gene TRBV2 combines with J gene TRBJ1-6; D not resolved. CDR1 is SNHLY and CDR2 is FYNNEI in the germline V gene. This CDR3 spans 15 amino acids. V was shortened by 4 bases and J by 0 bases, with 7 bases between the two germline ends. The DNA for the CDR3 is TGTGCCAGCAGTGCGACTAGCTCCTATAATTCACCCCTCCACTTT. Translating it yields CASSATSSYNSPLHF.

The chain links TRBV7-8 to TRBJ1-1, with a possible D match to TRBD1 (5 bases). V lost 1 base and J lost 8, with 14 bases in between. The CDR3 covers 14 residues. Germline CDR1 SGHVS, CDR2 FQNEAQ. The CDR3 region is CASSLDPDSGEAFF. DNA of the CDR3: TGTGCCAGCAGCTTAGATCCCGACAGTGGCGAAGCTTTCTTT.

Turning to this clone: At one end the junction does not follow the germline gene, possibly because of a read error. The chain has TRBV6-1 and TRBJ2-7, with 8 bases fitting TRBD2. This CDR3 contains 14 residues. The V gene's germline CDR1 is MNHNS and CDR2 SASEGT. The CDR3 nucleotides are TGTGCCAGCAGTGAAGGCCTGCGGGAGGTGGAAAAGTGCTTC. Protein product: CASSEGLREVEKCF.

This chain links TRBV5-4 with TRBJ2-7; the D gene is possibly TRBD2 (8 bases). Germline loops: CDR1 SGHNT, CDR2 YYREEE (reference sequence). V lost 4 bases and J 0 bases, leaving 20 bases between the germline ends. CDR3 length equals 17 residues. The CDR3 DNA reads TGTGCCAGCAGCCGGGGGGGGTATACAGGGGCCTCCTACGAGCAGTACTTC. Translated, it gives CASSRGGYTGASYEQYF. Filled out from reference TRBV5-4 and TRBJ2-7, the complete variable domain reads ETGVTQSPTHLIKTRGQQVTLRCSSQSGHNTVSWYQQALGQGPQFIFQYYREEENGRGNFPPRFSGLQFPNYSSELNVNALELDDSALYLCASSRGGYTGASYEQYFGPGTRLTVT.

The sample holds one count of this clone. This rearrangement joins TRBV9 to TRBJ1-4; 9 bases match TRBD1. The CDR3 length is 18 residues. Germline V gives CDR1 SGDLS, CDR2 YYNGEE. After removal of 4 bases from V and 8 bases from J, the junction contained 18 bases not matched to a gene. Here the CDR3 reads CASSTPPGQGPKGEKLFF. CDR3 nucleotides: TGTGCCAGCAGCACCCCCCCGGGACAGGGACCAAAGGGCGAAAAACTGTTTTTT.

The chain uses TRBV19 and TRBJ2-5, with 11 bases that match TRBD2. The CDR3 contains 13 residues. The V segment lost 7 bases and the J segment 4 bases; nucleotides outside the gene matches: 2. Germline V gives CDR1 LNHDA, CDR2 SQIVND (reference sequence). The CDR3 region has the DNA TGTGCCAGTAAAGGACTAGCGGGAGAGACCCAGTACTTC. Encoded protein: CASKGLAGETQYF.

V gene TRBV4-1 combines with J gene TRBJ1-1, with TRBD1 matching 7 bases. The CDR3 is 15 residues long. V dropped 5 bases and J dropped 4; count of bases not matched to a gene: 10. Looked up from germline, CDR1 is MGHRA and CDR2 is YSYEKL. This CDR3 reads CASSTPGGSSTEAFF. DNA for the CDR3: TGCGCCAGCAGCACTCCAGGGGGATCCAGCACTGAAGCTTTCTTT.

This clone turned up a few times. The chain carries TRBV10-3 and TRBJ1-5; the D gene is possibly TRBD1 (5 bases). V was shortened by 6 bases and J by 7 bases, with 16 bases between the two germline ends. CDR3 length: 14 amino acids. CDR1 ENHRY and CDR2 SYGVKD come from the germline V gene. This CDR3 reads CAISPQGDGQPQHF. The CDR3 DNA reads TGTGCCATCAGCCCTCAGGGTGATGGGCAGCCCCAGCATTTT.

The gene calls are TRBV6-1 and TRBJ2-7; TRBD2 might be the D (6 bases). CDR3 length: 14 residues. Trimming stripped 6 bases from V and 2 bases from J, with 14 bases between. The germline CDR1 and CDR2 sequences are MNHNS and SASEGT. The CDR3 DNA reads TGTGCCAGCAGCCCCCGACGGGGGACCTACGAGCAGTACTTC. This sequence encodes CASSPRRGTYEQYF.